What follows is one TCR beta chain and its context. This sample was taken from a study of blood T cell repertoires in COVID-19. Study at large: Both acute and convalescent COVID-19 samples were obtained from the United States, Italy and Spain. The analysed material was cDNA or gDNA that came from T cells, B-cell-depleted T cells, or PBMCs.

Authors' methods: Reference gene primer amplification gave nucleated cell count estimates. Assay used: immunoSEQ multiplex PCR; TCRdb lists only in-frame clones, some missing. V and J calls and clone size are given by that table; D and trimming were obtained from the DNA. The data contain around 190,000 clones, roughly 78% of them singletons. Sequencing used peripheral blood. The receptor's source is a man between 65 and 85 years old with active or convalescent COVID-19.

The CDR3 spells CASSPQKGGYTGELFF. The DNA for the CDR3 is TGTGCCAGCAGCCCCCAAAAGGGAGGGTACACCGGGGAGCTGTTTTTT. The chain links TRBV11-2 to TRBJ2-2, with TRBD2 identical over 7 bases. The CDR3 contains 16 residues. J lost 3 bases, V lost 5 bases, and 9 bases had no gene match. The germline V gene has CDR1 SGHAT and CDR2 FQNNGV.